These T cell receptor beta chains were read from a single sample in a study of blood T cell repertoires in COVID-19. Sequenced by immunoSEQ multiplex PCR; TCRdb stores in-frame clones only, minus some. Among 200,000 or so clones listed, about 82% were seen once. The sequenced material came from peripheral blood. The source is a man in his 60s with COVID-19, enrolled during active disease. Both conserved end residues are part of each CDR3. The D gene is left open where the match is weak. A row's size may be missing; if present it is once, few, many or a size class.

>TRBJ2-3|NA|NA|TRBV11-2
CASSLGRLLAGDTQYF
TGTGCCAGCAGCTTGGGCCGGTTGCTAGCAGGAGATACGCAGTATTTT
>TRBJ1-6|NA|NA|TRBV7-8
CASSLGSINSPLHF
TGTGCCAGCAGCTTGGGCTCGATCAATTCACCCCTCCACTTT
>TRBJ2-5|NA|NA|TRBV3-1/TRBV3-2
CASSQDRGASETQYF
TGTGCCAGCAGCCAAGACCGTGGAGCGTCAGAGACCCAGTACTTC
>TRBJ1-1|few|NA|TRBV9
CASSPSGVVTEAFF
TGTGCCAGCAGCCCGTCGGGGGTTGTAACTGAAGCTTTCTTT
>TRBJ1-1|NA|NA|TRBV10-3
CAISEADNTEAFF
TGTGCCATCAGTGAGGCAGATAACACTGAAGCTTTCTTT
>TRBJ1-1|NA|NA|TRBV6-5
CASTETPNTEAFF
TGTGCCAGCACCGAGACACCGAACACTGAAGCTTTCTTT
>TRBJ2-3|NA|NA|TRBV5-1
CASSVESSTDTQYF
TGCGCCAGCAGCGTGGAATCTAGCACAGATACGCAGTATTTT
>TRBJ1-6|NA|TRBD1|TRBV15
CATSRGFGQGNSPLHF
TGTGCCACCAGCAGAGGCTTCGGACAGGGTAATTCACCCCTCCACTTT
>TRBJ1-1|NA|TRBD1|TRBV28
CASSLGQGRTEAFF
TGTGCCAGCAGTTTAGGACAGGGGAGGACTGAAGCTTTCTTT
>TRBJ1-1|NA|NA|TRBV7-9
CASSLAFGTQGKAFF
TGTGCCAGCAGCTTAGCCTTTGGGACTCAAGGGAAAGCTTTCTTT
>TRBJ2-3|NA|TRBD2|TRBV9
CASSVVAGDLTDTQYF
TGTGCCAGCAGCGTGGTAGCGGGAGATCTTACAGATACGCAGTATTTT
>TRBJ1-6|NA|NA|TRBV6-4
CASSGGDKGSPLHF
TGTGCCAGCAGTGGGGGGGATAAGGGTTCACCCCTCCACTTT
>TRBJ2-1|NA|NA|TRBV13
CASSLGRSEQFF
TGTGCCAGCAGCTTAGGACGTAGTGAGCAGTTCTTC
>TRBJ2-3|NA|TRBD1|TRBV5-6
CASSRPGTGAIADTQYF
TGTGCCAGCAGCCGTCCCGGGACAGGGGCGATAGCAGATACGCAGTATTTT
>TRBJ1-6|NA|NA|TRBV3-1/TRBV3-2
CASSPGTYNSPLHF
TGTGCCAGCAGCCCAGGGACCTATAATTCACCCCTCCACTTT
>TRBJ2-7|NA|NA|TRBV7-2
CASSPSSYEQYF
TGTGCCAGCAGCCCGAGCTCCTACGAGCAGTACTTC
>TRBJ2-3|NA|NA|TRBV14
CASSQGGTPTYF
TGTGCCAGCAGCCAAGGGGGGACTCCAACGTATTTT
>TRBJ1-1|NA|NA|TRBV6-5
CASSYSTGLESFF
TGTGCCAGCAGTTACTCGACCGGACTTGAATCTTTCTTT
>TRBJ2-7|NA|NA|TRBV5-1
CASSLAGTGDYEQYF
TGCGCCAGCAGCTTGGCCGGGACGGGGGACTACGAGCAGTACTTC
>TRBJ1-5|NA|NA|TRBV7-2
CASSLDISNQPQHF
TGTGCCAGCAGCTTAGACATTAGCAATCAGCCCCAGCATTTT
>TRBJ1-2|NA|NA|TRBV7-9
CASSLEMLRGYTF
TGTGCCAGCAGCCTCGAGATGCTGCGTGGCTACACCTTC
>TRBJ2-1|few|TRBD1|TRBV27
CATERTGEGNEQFF
TGTGCCACCGAGCGGACAGGGGAGGGGAATGAGCAGTTCTTC
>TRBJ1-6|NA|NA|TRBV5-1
CASSTGPPTAGYNSPLHF
TGCGCCAGCAGCACAGGACCGCCTACGGCTGGCTATAATTCACCCCTCCACTTT
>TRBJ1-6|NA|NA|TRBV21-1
CASPFPTPYNSPLHF
TGTGCCAGCCCTTTCCCGACACCTTATAATTCACCCCTCCACTTT
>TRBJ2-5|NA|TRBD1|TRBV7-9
CASSPTGRETQYF
TGTGCCAGCAGCCCGACAGGGCGGGAGACCCAGTACTTC